The 28 T cell receptor beta chains presented below share a single source sample, sequenced in a study of cytomegalovirus exposure and HLA in healthy donors. The primer mix had 60 Vbeta and 13 Jbeta primers. Profiling relied on immunoSEQ multiplex PCR, and the TCRdb table lists in-frame clones only, not all of them. Of under 150,000 clones listed, approximately 80% were seen once; the top ten hold less than 7.5%. Sequenced: PBMCs. These receptors all stem from a woman between 40 and 55 years old in good health and CMV-seropositive.

CDR3 sequence reads: CASSRETVQETQYF. CDR3 nucleotides: TGTGCCAGCAGTCGTGAGACTGTACAAGAGACCCAGTACTTC. This sequence joins TRBV2 and TRBJ2-5; no definite D call. This CDR3 region has 14 residues. Looked up from germline, CDR1 is SNHLY and CDR2 is FYNNEI. V was cut by 5 bases and J by 2 bases, with 12 bases left in between.

The rearrangement joins TRBV29-1 to TRBJ1-1, with D possibly matching TRBD1 (6 bases). The CDR3 length is 14 residues. V dropped 6 bases and J dropped 0 bases, with 14 bases sitting between them. The germline V gene has CDR1 SQVTM and CDR2 ANQGSEA. In nucleotides, the CDR3 is TGCAGCGTCCATAGACAGGCCCTGAACACTGAAGCTTTCTTT. It encodes CSVHRQALNTEAFF. The full variable domain, rest sourced from reference TRBV29-1 and TRBJ1-1, is SAVISQKPSRDICQRGTSLTIQCQVDSQVTMMFWYRQQPGQSLTLIATANQGSEATYESGFVIDKFPISRPNLTFSTLTVSNMSPEDSSIYLCSVHRQALNTEAFFGQGTRLTVV.

The chain joins TRBV5-1 to TRBJ1-4; 7 bases line up with TRBD1. Germline trimming cut 4 bases from V and 5 bases from J; bases unmatched to any gene: 8. The CDR3 extends over 15 amino acids. The germline gives CDR1 SGHRS, CDR2 YFSETQ. The CDR3 sequence: CASSERQGRNEKLFF. CDR3 nucleotide sequence: TGCGCCAGCAGCGAAAGACAGGGCCGGAATGAAAAACTGTTTTTT. Using reference TRBV5-1 and TRBJ1-4 for the parts outside the CDR3, the full variable domain is KAGVTQTPRYLIKTRGQQVTLSCSPISGHRSVSWYQQTPGQGLQFLFEYFSETQRNKGNFPGRFSGRQFSNSRSEMNVSTLELGDSALYLCASSERQGRNEKLFFGSGTQLSVL.

The chain carries TRBV11-2 and TRBJ2-5; possible D gene TRBD2, 7 bases. The V end was cut by 0 bases, the J end by 5 bases, with 16 bases between. The CDR3 has 16 residues. Germline V gene sequence: CDR1 SGHAT, CDR2 FQNNGV. CDR3 in amino acids: CASSLEVPGRGETQYF. CDR3 coding DNA: TGTGCCAGCAGCTTAGAAGTCCCGGGGAGGGGGGAGACCCAGTACTTC.

This chain uses TRBV5-1 with TRBJ1-1; no firm D call. Deletions cut 1 base from V and 2 bases from J, with 9 bases between. The CDR3 is made up of 14 amino acids. Germline V gene data show CDR1 as SGHRS and CDR2 as YFSETQ. For the CDR3, the DNA is TGCGCCAGCAGCTTGTCGGCAGGAAACACTGAAGCTTTCTTT. This gives the protein CASSLSAGNTEAFF.

This chain links TRBV5-1 with TRBJ2-2; TRBD2 agrees at 7 bases. CDR3 length: 13 amino acids. The germline V gene encodes CDR1 SGHRS and CDR2 YFSETQ. V trimming: 3 bases; J trimming: 5 bases; junction bases outside the gene matches: 1. As DNA, the CDR3 is TGCGCCAGCAGCTGGGGGGGGACCGGGGAGCTGTTTTTT. This gives the protein CASSWGGTGELFF.

This clone was seen just once. V gene TRBV21-1 combines with J gene TRBJ2-3; the tabulated D call, TRBD1, remains unverified against the DNA. TRBV21-1 is labeled a pseudogene. The CDR3 is 14 residues long. The CDR3 sequence is CASPKKTRADTQYF. The CDR3 region has the DNA TGTGCCAGCCCCAAAAAGACCAGGGCAGATACGCAGTATTTT.

This clone was counted only a few times. CDR3 DNA: TGTGCCAGCAGCTTCCGAGCGGACACTGAAGCTTTCTTT. As protein: CASSFRADTEAFF. The V gene is TRBV11-2, the J gene TRBJ1-1; no definite D call. The V end was cut by 3 bases, the J end by 3 bases, with 8 bases between. CDR1 is SGHAT, CDR2 FQNNGV, per germline. The CDR3 length is 13 residues. Together with reference TRBV11-2 and TRBJ1-1, the CDR3 gives the full variable domain: EAGVAQSPRYKIIEKRQSVAFWCNPISGHATLYWYQQILGQGPKLLIQFQNNGVVDDSQLPKDRFSAERLKGVDSTLKIQPAKLEDSAVYLCASSFRADTEAFFGQGTRLTVV.

The rearrangement joins TRBV6-1 to TRBJ1-1; D call uncertain. V was cut by 0 bases and J by 8 bases, with 16 bases left in between. The CDR3 runs 15 residues. CDR1 and CDR2 (germline): MNHNS, SASEGT. Here the CDR3 DNA reads TGTGCCAGCAGTGAAGCAGGGCTGGGAGTACGGGAAGCTTTCTTT. Translation gives CASSEAGLGVREAFF.

This sequence joins TRBV6-1 and TRBJ2-5, with 11 bases fitting TRBD2. V lost 10 bases to trimming and J lost 5 bases; unmatched junction nucleotides: 12. The CDR3 is 15 amino acids. Germline-derived CDR1 and CDR2 are MNHNS and SASEGT. The CDR3 sequence: CATRELAGVGETQYF. CDR3 DNA: TGTGCCACCAGAGAACTAGCGGGAGTGGGGGAGACCCAGTACTTC.

The chain links TRBV7-8 to TRBJ2-7; D is unresolved. Germline assignment: CDR1 SGHVS and CDR2 FQNEAQ. The CDR3 loop spans 12 amino acids. Trimming removed 4 bases from V and 5 bases from J, with 9 bases in between. The DNA of the CDR3 is TGTGCCAGCAGCTCAACCCAGAACGAGCAGTACTTC. This sequence encodes CASSSTQNEQYF.

This chain links TRBV10-3 with TRBJ1-5; 9 bases line up with TRBD1. J lost 7 bases, V lost 3 bases, and 7 bases had no gene match. The CDR3 length is 15 residues. Looked up from germline, CDR1 is ENHRY and CDR2 is SYGVKD. CDR3 nucleotides: TGTGCCATCAGTGAATCGGGACAGGGAGAACAGCCCCAGCATTTT. It encodes CAISESGQGEQPQHF.

A note on this clone: The junction departs from the called germline gene at one end, perhaps through a read error. This chain uses TRBV6-5 with TRBJ2-7; D might be TRBD2 (7 bases). The CDR3 covers 16 residues. CDR1 is MNHEY and CDR2 is SVGAGI in the germline V gene. The CDR3 DNA reads TGTGCCACCAGTTCTGTGGTGGGAGGGGGGGCCTACGAGCAGTACTTC. This encodes CATSSVVGGGAYEQYF.

The V call is TRBV7-8, the J call TRBJ2-1; 7 positions match TRBD2. There are 14 residues in the CDR3. Germline V gene sequence: CDR1 SGHVS, CDR2 FQNEAQ. Trimming removed 8 bases from V and 7 bases from J; junction bases left unmatched: 11. The CDR3: CASLQAGLLNEQFF. The CDR3 nucleotides are TGTGCCAGCCTACAAGCGGGATTACTGAATGAGCAGTTCTTC.

The rearrangement links TRBV5-1 to TRBJ2-7, with a weak D call TRBD1 (5 bases). V was clipped by 4 bases and J by 3 bases, with 17 bases between them. The CDR3 sequence is 15 residues long. CDR1 is SGHRS, CDR2 YFSETQ, per germline. CDR3 coding DNA: TGCGCCAGCAGCCCCCCCGGCAGGGTGGACTACGAGCAGTACTTC. Encoded protein: CASSPPGRVDYEQYF.

The rearrangement joins TRBV28 to TRBJ1-2; 7 bases agree with TRBD1. The CDR3 consists of 13 residues. Trimming at V came to 10 bases and at J to 1 base, leaving 6 bases not matched to a gene. Germline-derived CDR1 and CDR2 are MDHEN and SYDVKM. The CDR3 nucleotides are TGTGCCATCCCGGGACAGTATAACTATGGCTACACCTTC. This translates into CAIPGQYNYGYTF.

This clone has only a few counts. The V gene is TRBV5-6, the J gene TRBJ2-1; TRBD1 might be the D (6 bases). Germline V gene sequence: CDR1 SGHDT, CDR2 YYEEEE. Trimming removed 4 bases at V and 12 bases at J, with 17 bases between. CDR3 length: 13 amino acids. CDR3 in amino acids: CASSPRNGGGQFF. The DNA for the CDR3 is TGTGCCAGCAGCCCCCGGAATGGGGGCGGGCAGTTCTTC.

V is TRBV5-1 and J is TRBJ2-7, with 11 bases that match TRBD1. This CDR3 spans 17 amino acids. The germline gives CDR1 SGHRS, CDR2 YFSETQ. Trimming removed 4 bases from V and 4 bases from J; junction bases left unmatched: 13. The CDR3 DNA sequence: TGCGCCAGCAGCAAATCCCCAGCCGGACAGGGGGCATACGAGCAGTACTTC. Encoded protein: CASSKSPAGQGAYEQYF.

The chain carries TRBV6-5 and TRBJ2-7; TRBD1 might be the D (5 bases). This CDR3 region has 14 residues. Germline-derived CDR1 and CDR2 are MNHEY and SVGAGI. Trimming removed 0 bases at V and 1 base at J, with 7 bases between. The CDR3 sequence: CASSYSRQSYEQYF. CDR3 bases: TGTGCCAGCAGTTACTCGAGACAGTCCTACGAGCAGTACTTC.

J is TRBJ1-2 and V is TRBV5-1; D perhaps matches TRBD1 (5 bases). V lost 4 bases, J lost 8 bases, and 15 bases lay in between. Germline V gives CDR1 SGHRS, CDR2 YFSETQ. CDR3 length: 13 amino acids. The CDR3 bases are TGCGCCAGCAGCGTGGAAGGGGCGAAGGGCTACACCTTC. The encoded protein is CASSVEGAKGYTF.

The chain recombines TRBV6-1 with TRBJ1-2; TRBD1 aligns across 9 bases. Unmatched junction bases numbered 12, after V lost 4 bases and J lost 9 bases. This CDR3 region has 15 residues. Germline lookup yields CDR1 MNHNS and CDR2 SASEGT. CDR3 DNA: TGTGCCAGCAGTGCGTACTTGGGGACAGGGTCGAGCTACACCTTC. Translated, it gives CASSAYLGTGSSYTF.

The chain joins TRBV5-1 to TRBJ2-3; 8 bases are shared with TRBD2. CDR1 and CDR2 (germline): SGHRS, YFSETQ. Unmatched junction bases numbered 5, after V lost 4 bases and J lost 4 bases. This CDR3 has 14 amino acids. The CDR3 is CASSPSGSADTQYF. CDR3 coding DNA: TGCGCCAGCAGCCCGAGCGGGAGCGCAGATACGCAGTATTTT.

The V and J genes are TRBV6-5 and TRBJ2-1, with 10 positions matching TRBD2. The length of the CDR3 is 16 residues. Germline CDR1 is MNHEY and CDR2 is SVGAGI. Losses at the gene ends were 4 bases for V and 4 bases for J; bases not matched to a gene: 7. The CDR3, as DNA: TGTGCCAGCAGTTCGGGGACTAGCGCCAGATACAATGAGCAGTTCTTC. Its translation: CASSSGTSARYNEQFF.

This clone has only one observation. The genes are TRBV11-2 and TRBJ2-5, with TRBD1 matching 10 bases. Germline trimming cut 1 base from V and 5 bases from J; bases unmatched to any gene: 7. The length of the CDR3 is 16 residues. CDR1 is SGHAT and CDR2 is FQNNGV in the germline V gene. The CDR3 DNA reads as TGTGCCAGCAGCTTAGGGGGACAGGGGAGGTTTGAGACCCAGTACTTC. This sequence encodes CASSLGGQGRFETQYF.

The rearrangement joins TRBV9 to TRBJ2-1; 11 bases fit TRBD2. This CDR3 has 15 amino acids. V was clipped by 4 bases and J by 5 bases; unmatched bases: 5. In germline, CDR1 is SGDLS, CDR2 YYNGEE. CDR3 sequence (DNA): TGTGCCAGCAGCACGAGGGGACTAGCGGACAATGAGCAGTTCTTC. It specifies CASSTRGLADNEQFF.

The V gene is TRBV5-6, the J gene TRBJ2-5; weak D call: TRBD2 (6 bases). This CDR3 has 14 amino acids. Germline V lookup: CDR1 SGHDT, CDR2 YYEEEE. Trimming took off 2 bases at V and 1 base at J, with 9 bases between the two ends. The CDR3 here is CASSFGGIQETQYF. CDR3 in DNA: TGTGCCAGCAGCTTTGGGGGGATCCAAGAGACCCAGTACTTC.

V and J are TRBV27 and TRBJ2-2; the D is unclear. CDR1 and CDR2 (germline): MNHEY, SMNVEV (reference sequence). The CDR3 has 13 residues. V lost 8 bases and J lost 7, with 14 bases in between. As DNA, the CDR3 is TGTGCCAGCGTCGCCGGCGGAAGCGGGGAGCTGTTTTTT. It encodes CASVAGGSGELFF.

The chain joins TRBV29-1 to TRBJ2-5; 7 bases match TRBD1. Germline lookup yields CDR1 SQVTM and CDR2 ANQGSEA. The CDR3 consists of 13 residues. Losses at the gene ends were 6 bases for V and 4 bases for J; bases not matched to a gene: 8. The CDR3 is CSVVRGMGETQYF. As DNA, the CDR3 is TGCAGCGTGGTCAGGGGGATGGGAGAGACCCAGTACTTC. The whole variable domain, remainder taken from reference TRBV29-1 and TRBJ2-5, is SAVISQKPSRDICQRGTSLTIQCQVDSQVTMMFWYRQQPGQSLTLIATANQGSEATYESGFVIDKFPISRPNLTFSTLTVSNMSPEDSSIYLCSVVRGMGETQYFGPGTRLLVL.